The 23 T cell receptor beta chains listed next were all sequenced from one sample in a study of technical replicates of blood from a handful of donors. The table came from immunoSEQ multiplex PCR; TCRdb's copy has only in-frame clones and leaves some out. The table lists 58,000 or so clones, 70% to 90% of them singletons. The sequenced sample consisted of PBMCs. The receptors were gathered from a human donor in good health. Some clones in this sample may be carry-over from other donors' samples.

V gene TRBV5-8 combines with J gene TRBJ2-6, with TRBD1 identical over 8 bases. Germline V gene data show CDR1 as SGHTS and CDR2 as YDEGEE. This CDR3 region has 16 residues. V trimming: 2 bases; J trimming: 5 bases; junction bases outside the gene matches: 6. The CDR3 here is CASSLITGGWANVLTF. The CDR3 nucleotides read TGTGCCAGCAGCTTAATCACAGGGGGATGGGCCAACGTCCTGACTTTC.

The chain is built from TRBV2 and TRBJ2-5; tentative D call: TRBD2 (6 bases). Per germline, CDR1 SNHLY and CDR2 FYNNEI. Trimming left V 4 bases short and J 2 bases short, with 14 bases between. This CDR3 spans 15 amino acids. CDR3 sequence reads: CASSVDSGPQETQYF. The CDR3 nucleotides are TGTGCCAGCAGTGTAGATAGCGGACCTCAAGAGACCCAGTACTTC.

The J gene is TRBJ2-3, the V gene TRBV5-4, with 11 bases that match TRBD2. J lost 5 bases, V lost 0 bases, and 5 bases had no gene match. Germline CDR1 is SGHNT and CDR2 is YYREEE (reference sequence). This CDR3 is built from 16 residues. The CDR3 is CASSLGSGGAKDTQYF. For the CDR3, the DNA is TGTGCCAGCAGCTTGGGTAGCGGGGGGGCGAAAGATACGCAGTATTTT.

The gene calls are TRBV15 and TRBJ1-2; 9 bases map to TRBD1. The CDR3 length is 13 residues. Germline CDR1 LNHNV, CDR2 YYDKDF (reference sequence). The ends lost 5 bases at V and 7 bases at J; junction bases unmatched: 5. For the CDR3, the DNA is TGTGCCACCAGCCGACAGGGGGAGGGTGGCTACACCTTC. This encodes CATSRQGEGGYTF.

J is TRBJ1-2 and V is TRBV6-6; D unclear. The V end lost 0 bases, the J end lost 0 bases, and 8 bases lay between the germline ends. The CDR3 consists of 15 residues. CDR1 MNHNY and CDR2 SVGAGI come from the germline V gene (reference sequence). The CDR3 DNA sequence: TGTGCCAGCAGTTACTCTGTCAGTTCTAACTATGGCTACACCTTC. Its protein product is CASSYSVSSNYGYTF.

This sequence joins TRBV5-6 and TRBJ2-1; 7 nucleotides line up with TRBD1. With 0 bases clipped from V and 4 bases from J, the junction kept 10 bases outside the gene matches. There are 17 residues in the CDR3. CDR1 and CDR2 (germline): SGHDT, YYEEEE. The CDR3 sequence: CASSLGQGPFIYNEQFF. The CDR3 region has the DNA TGTGCCAGCAGCTTGGGACAGGGACCTTTCATTTACAATGAGCAGTTCTTC.

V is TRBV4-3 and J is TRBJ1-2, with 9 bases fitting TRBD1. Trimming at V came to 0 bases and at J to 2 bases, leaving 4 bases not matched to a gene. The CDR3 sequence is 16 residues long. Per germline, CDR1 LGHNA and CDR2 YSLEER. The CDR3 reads CASSQEWDRANYGYTF. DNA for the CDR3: TGCGCCAGCAGCCAAGAATGGGACAGGGCCAACTATGGCTACACCTTC.

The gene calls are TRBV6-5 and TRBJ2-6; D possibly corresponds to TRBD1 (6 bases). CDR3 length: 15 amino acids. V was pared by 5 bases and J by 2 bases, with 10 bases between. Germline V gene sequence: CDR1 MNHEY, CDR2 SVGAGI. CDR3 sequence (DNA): TGTGCCAGCAGTGGCGACAGGACTGGGGCCAACGTCCTGACTTTC. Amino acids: CASSGDRTGANVLTF.

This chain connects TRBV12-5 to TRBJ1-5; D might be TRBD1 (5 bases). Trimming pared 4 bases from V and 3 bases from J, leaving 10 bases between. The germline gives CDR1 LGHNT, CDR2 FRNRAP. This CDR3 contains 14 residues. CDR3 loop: CASGSGLPNQPQHF. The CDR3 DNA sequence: TGTGCTAGTGGTTCGGGACTGCCCAATCAGCCCCAGCATTTT. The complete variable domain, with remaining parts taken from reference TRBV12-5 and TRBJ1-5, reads DARVTQTPRHKVTEMGQEVTMRCQPILGHNTVFWYRQTMMQGLELLAYFRNRAPLDDSGMPKDRFSAEMPDATLATLKIQPSEPRDSAVYFCASGSGLPNQPQHFGDGTRLSIL.

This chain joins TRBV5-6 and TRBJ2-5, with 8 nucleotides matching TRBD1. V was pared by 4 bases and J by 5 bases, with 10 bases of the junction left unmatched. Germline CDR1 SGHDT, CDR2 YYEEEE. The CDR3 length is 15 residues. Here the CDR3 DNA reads TGTGCCAGCAGCCAGGGACAGGCTAGGTGGGAGACCCAGTACTTC. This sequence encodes CASSQGQARWETQYF.

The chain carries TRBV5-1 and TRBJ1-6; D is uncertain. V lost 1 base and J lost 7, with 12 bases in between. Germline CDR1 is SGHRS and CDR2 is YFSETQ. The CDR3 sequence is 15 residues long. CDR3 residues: CASSLTTSGNSPLHF. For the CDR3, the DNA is TGCGCCAGCAGCTTGACGACCTCCGGGAATTCACCCCTCCACTTT.

The CDR3 reads CASSVRGGDEKLFF. The DNA of the CDR3 is TGTGCCAGCAGCGTACGAGGGGGAGACGAAAAACTGTTTTTT. The rearrangement joins TRBV9 to TRBJ1-4; D perhaps matches TRBD1 (6 bases). V was cut by 1 base and J by 8 bases, with 12 bases left in between. CDR1 SGDLS and CDR2 YYNGEE come from the germline V gene. The CDR3 totals 14 residues.

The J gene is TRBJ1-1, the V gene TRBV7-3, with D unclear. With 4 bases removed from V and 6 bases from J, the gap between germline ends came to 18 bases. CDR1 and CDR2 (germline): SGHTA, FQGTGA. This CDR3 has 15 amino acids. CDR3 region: CASSSTGVRRAEAFF. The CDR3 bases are TGTGCCAGCAGCTCCACGGGAGTACGAAGGGCTGAAGCTTTCTTT.

The DNA of the CDR3 is TGTGCCAGCAGCTCACAGGGGGCTTACAATGAGCAGTTCTTC. Translation: CASSSQGAYNEQFF. The chain uses TRBV5-5 and TRBJ2-1; 9 bases align to TRBD1. With V trimmed by 3 bases and J by 4 bases, 2 bases remained unmatched. CDR3 size: 14 residues. Germline V CDR1 and CDR2: SGHKS, YYEKEE (reference sequence).

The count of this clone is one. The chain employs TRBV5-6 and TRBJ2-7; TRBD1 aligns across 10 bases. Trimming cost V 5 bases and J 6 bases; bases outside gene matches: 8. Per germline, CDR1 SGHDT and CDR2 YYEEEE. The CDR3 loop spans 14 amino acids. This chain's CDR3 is CASRSRDRGREQYF. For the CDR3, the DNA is TGTGCCAGCAGGTCCCGGGACAGGGGACGCGAGCAGTACTTC.

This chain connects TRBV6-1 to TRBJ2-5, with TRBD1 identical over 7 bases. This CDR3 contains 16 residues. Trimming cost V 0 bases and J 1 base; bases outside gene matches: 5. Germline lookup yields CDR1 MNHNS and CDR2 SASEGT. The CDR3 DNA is TGTGCCAGCAGTGAAGCGACAGGGAGTGGCCAAGAGACCCAGTACTTC. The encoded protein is CASSEATGSGQETQYF.

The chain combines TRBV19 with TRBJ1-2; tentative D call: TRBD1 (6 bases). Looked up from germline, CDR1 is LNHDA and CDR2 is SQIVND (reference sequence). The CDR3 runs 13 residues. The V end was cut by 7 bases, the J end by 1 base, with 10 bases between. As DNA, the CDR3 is TGTGCCAGTACTCTGGACAGTAACTATGGCTACACCTTC. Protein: CASTLDSNYGYTF.

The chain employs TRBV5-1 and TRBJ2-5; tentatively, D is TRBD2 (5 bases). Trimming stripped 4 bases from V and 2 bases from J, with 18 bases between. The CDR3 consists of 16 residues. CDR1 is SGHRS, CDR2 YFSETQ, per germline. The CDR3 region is CASSPVLGSGQETQYF. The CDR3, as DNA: TGCGCCAGCAGCCCCGTACTCGGATCGGGACAAGAGACCCAGTACTTC.

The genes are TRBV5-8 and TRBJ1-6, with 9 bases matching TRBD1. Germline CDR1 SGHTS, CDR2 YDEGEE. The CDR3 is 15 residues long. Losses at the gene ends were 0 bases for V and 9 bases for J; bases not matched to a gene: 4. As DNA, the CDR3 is TGTGCCAGCAGCTTGGAAGGGACAGGGATTTCACCCCTCCACTTT. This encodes CASSLEGTGISPLHF.

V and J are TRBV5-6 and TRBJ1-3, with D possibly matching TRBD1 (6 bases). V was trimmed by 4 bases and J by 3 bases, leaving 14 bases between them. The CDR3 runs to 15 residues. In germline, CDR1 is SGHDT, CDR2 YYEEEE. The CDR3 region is CASSTRGGLGNTIYF. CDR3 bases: TGTGCCAGCAGCACCCGGGGGGGGCTTGGAAACACCATATATTTT.

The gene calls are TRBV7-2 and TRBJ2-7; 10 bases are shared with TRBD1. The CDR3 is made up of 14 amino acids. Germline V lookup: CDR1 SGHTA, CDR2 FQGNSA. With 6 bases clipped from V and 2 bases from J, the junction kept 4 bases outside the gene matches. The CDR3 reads CASREGQGPYEQYF. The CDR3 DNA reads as TGTGCCAGCAGGGAGGGACAGGGGCCCTACGAGCAGTACTTC.

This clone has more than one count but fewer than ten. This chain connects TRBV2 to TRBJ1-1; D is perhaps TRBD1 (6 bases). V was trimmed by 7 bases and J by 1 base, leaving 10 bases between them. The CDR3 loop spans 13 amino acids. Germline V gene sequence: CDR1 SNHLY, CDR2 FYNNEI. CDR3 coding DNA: TGTGCCAGCAATTACAGGGAGAACACTGAAGCTTTCTTT. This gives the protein CASNYRENTEAFF.

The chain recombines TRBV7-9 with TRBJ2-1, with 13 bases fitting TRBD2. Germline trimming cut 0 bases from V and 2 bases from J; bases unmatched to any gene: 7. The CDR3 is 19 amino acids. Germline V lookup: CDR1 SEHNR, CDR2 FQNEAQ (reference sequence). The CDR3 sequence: CASSLAGTSGTTTYNEQFF. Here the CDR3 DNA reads TGTGCCAGCAGCTTAGCCGGGACTAGCGGGACAACCACCTACAATGAGCAGTTCTTC.